These T cell receptor beta chains were read from a single sample in a study of blood T cell repertoires in COVID-19. The data were produced by immunoSEQ multiplex PCR, yet TCRdb's version contains in-frame clones alone and is incomplete. The sample has nearly 110,000 clones, approximately 80% seen once. Material for sequencing was peripheral blood. These TCRs come from a man between 65 and 85 years old with acute or convalescent COVID-19. Each CDR3 is given with its conserved first and last residue.

V gene | CDR3 protein
TRBV9 | CASSEGAGNNSPLHF
TRBV6-6 | CASKDLSDQPQHF
TRBV19 | CASSLGQGAGYTF
TRBV7-8 | CASSPGGVDYGYTF
TRBV7-2 | CASSVGVGGSYEQYF
TRBV7-9 | CASSLAAGVSNQPQHF
TRBV2 | CASSWGQGGNQPQHF
TRBV6-2/TRBV6-3 | CASSSSGTRNAGELFF
TRBV11-3 | CASSFGTASTDTQYF
TRBV24-1 | CATSPARGQGMNTGELFF
TRBV14 | CASSRGQDAAFF
TRBV5-4 | CASSRRQGSSGANVLTF
TRBV7-2 | CASSTLGGNEQFF
TRBV18 | CASSPRGVGNQPQHF
TRBV5-1 | CASSQGERYGYTF
TRBV11-3 | CASSLGEANEQFF
TRBV3-1/TRBV3-2 | CASSRWTSGDNEQFF
TRBV7-2 | CASSLTSGNTEAFF
TRBV5-1 | CASSLALQGNEKLFF
TRBV7-2 | CASTVYRGTEAFF
TRBV27 | CASSIHGRVEDTQYF
TRBV14 | CASSQDFGRVGGYTF
TRBV19 | CASSISEGGGNEQFF
TRBV6-2/TRBV6-3 | CASSYPPVNTEAFF
TRBV7-9 | CASSLAGTGKNSGANVLTF
TRBV5-5 | CASSLGLSGATTGELFF
TRBV3-1/TRBV3-2 | CASSQGAEAITEAFF
TRBV2 | CASSLTGMDSPLHF
TRBV7-2 | CASSLAQRTGRGYTF
TRBV7-8 | CASSLEEVDTQYF
TRBV6-5 | CASTLRTGLNYGYTF
TRBV4-3 | CASSQTRGETQYF
TRBV6-5 | CASSFRRDTEAFF
TRBV7-3 | CASSPGQVGTYGYTF
TRBV7-3 | CASSPTSGISTDTQYF
TRBV5-1 | CASSLQPRRRQGSNEQFF
TRBV5-1 | CASSPDSPTDTQYF
TRBV5-1 | CASSFQTSTDTQYF
TRBV29-1 | CSGWDRNTDTQYF
TRBV2 | CASLGQGYNEQFF
TRBV20-1 | CSASGSGYEQYF
TRBV14 | CASSLQGNSPLHF
TRBV10-3 | CAISDSGNQPQHF
TRBV6-5 | CAMGGGFRNQPQHF
TRBV28 | CASRTGNANYGYTF
TRBV6-1 | CASSEGLDGGQRRYEQYF
TRBV11-2 | CASSLASGGNTGELFF
TRBV6-5 | CASSYQGNGANVLTF
TRBV7-2 | CASNTGGGPDTQYF
TRBV19 | CASSIGSHQETQYF
TRBV6-1 | CASSEVGSQSGNTIYF
TRBV4-3 | CASSQGFVTDNEQFF
TRBV12-5 | CACGLAGGRGGLGANVLTF
TRBV7-9 | CASTGGTDTQYF
TRBV4-2 | CASSQVEAPIATGYTF